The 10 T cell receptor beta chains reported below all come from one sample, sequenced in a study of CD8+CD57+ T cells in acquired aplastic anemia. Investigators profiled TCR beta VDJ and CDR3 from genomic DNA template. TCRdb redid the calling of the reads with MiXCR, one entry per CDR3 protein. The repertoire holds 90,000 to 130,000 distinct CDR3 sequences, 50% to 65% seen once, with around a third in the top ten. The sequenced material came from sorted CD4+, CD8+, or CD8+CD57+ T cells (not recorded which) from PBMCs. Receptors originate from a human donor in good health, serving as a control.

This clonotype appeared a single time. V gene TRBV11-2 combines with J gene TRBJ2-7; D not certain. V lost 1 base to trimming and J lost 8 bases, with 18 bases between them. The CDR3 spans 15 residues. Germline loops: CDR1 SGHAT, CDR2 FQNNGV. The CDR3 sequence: CASSLGGGSLKKQYF. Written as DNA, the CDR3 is TGTGCCAGCAGCTTAGGGGGTGGCAGCCTTAAGAAGCAGTACTTC.

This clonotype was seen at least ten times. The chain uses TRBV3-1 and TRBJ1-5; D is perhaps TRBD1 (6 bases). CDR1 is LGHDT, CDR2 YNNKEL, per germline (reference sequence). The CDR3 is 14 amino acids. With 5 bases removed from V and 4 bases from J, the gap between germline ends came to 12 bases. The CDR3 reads CASSYRDPNQPQHF. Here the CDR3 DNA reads TGTGCCAGCAGCTACAGGGACCCAAATCAGCCCCAGCATTTT.

CDR3 sequence reads: CATSDRTGRTGNTIYF. In DNA, the CDR3 is TGTGCCACCAGTGATCGGACAGGTAGGACTGGAAACACCATATATTTT. V usage is TRBV24-1 and J usage is TRBJ1-3; 7 nucleotides match TRBD1. There are 16 residues in the CDR3. Germline V gene sequence: CDR1 KGHDR, CDR2 SFDVKD. J lost 2 bases, V lost 3 bases, and 6 bases had no gene match.

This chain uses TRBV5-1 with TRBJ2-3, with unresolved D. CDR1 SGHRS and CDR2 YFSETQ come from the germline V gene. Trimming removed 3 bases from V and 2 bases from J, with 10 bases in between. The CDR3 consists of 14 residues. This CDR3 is CASSYPGYTDTQYF. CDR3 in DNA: TGCGCCAGCAGCTACCCCGGTTACACAGATACGCAGTATTTT. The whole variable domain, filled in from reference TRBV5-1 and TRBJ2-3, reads KAGVTQTPRYLIKTRGQQVTLSCSPISGHRSVSWYQQTPGQGLQFLFEYFSETQRNKGNFPGRFSGRQFSNSRSEMNVSTLELGDSALYLCASSYPGYTDTQYFGPGTRLTVL.

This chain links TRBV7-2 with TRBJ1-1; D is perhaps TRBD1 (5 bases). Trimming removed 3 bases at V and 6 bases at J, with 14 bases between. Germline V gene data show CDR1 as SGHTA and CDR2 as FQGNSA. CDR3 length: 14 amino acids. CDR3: CASSLSSRVPEAFF. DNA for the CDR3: TGTGCCAGCAGCTTGAGTTCCAGGGTCCCTGAAGCTTTCTTT.

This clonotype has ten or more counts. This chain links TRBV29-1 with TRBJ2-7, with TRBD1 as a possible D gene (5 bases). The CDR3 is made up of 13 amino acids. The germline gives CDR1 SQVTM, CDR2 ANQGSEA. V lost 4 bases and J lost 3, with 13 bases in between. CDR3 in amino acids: CSVVRGSSYEQYF. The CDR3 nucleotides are TGCAGCGTTGTTAGGGGTTCTAGCTACGAGCAGTACTTC.

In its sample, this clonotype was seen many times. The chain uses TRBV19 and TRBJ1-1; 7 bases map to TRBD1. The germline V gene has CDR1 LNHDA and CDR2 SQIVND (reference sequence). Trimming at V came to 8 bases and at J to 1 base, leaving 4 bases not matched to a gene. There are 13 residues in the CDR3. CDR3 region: CASCYRGNTEAFF. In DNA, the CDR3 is TGTGCCAGTTGTTACAGGGGGAACACTGAAGCTTTCTTT.

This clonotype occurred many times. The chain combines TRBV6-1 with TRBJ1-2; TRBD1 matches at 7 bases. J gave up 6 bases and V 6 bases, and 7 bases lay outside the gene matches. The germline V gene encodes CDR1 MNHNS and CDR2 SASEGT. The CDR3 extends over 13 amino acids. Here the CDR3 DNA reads TGTGCCAGCAGCGTCAGGGGGTGGGATGGCTACACCTTC. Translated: CASSVRGWDGYTF.

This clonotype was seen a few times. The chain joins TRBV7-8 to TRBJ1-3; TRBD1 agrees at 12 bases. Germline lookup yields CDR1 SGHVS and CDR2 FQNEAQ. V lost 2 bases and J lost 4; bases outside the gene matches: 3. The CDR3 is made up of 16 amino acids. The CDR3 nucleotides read TGTGCCAGCAGCTTAATGGGACAGGGGGCGGGAAACACCATATATTTT. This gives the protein CASSLMGQGAGNTIYF.

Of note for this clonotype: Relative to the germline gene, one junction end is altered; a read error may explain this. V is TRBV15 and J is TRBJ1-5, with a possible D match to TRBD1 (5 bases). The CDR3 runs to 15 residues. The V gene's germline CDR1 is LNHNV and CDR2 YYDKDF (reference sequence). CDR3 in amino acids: CASSRGVYSNQPQHF. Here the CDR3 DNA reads TGTGCCTCCAGCAGAGGGGTGTATAGCAATCAGCCCCAGCATTTT. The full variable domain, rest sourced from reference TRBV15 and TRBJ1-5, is DAMVIQNPRYQVTQFGKPVTLSCSQTLNHNVMYWYQQKSSQAPKLLFHYYDKDFNNEADTPDNFQSRRPNTSFCFLDIRSPGLGDTAMYLCASSRGVYSNQPQHFGDGTRLSIL.